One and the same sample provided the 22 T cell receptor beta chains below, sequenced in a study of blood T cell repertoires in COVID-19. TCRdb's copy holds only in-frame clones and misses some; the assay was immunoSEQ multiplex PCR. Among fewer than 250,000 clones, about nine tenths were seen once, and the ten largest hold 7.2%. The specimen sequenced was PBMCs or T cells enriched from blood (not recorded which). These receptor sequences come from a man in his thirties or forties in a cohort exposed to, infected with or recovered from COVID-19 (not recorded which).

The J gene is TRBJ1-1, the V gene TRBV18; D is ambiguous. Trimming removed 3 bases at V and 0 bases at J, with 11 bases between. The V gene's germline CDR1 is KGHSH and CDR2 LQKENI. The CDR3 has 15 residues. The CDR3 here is CASSPLDGVNTEAFF. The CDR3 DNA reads TGTGCCAGCTCACCGTTGGACGGGGTGAACACTGAAGCTTTCTTT.

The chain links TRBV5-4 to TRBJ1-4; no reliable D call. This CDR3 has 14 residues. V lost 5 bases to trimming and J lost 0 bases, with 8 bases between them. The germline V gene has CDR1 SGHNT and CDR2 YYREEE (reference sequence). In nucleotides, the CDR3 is TGTGCCAGCAGTATTGAGACAACTAATGAAAAACTGTTTTTT. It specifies CASSIETTNEKLFF.

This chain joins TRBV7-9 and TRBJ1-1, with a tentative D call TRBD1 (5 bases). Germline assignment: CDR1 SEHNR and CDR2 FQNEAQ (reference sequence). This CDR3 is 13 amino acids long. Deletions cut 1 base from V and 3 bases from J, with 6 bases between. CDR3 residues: CASSLVGDTEAFF. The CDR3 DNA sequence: TGTGCCAGCAGCTTAGTAGGGGACACTGAAGCTTTCTTT.

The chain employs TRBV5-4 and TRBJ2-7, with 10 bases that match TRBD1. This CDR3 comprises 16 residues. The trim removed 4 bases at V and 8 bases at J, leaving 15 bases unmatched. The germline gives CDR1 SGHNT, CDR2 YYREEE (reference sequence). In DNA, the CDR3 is TGTGCCAGCAGCGAAAGTTCCGGGACAGGGGATTGGAAGCAGTACTTC. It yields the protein CASSESSGTGDWKQYF.

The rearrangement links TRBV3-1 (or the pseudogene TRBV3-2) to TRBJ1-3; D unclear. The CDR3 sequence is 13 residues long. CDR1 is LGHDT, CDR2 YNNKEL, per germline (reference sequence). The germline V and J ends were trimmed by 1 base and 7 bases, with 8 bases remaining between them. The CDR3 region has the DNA TGTGCCAGCAGCCAAGGGCAGAAGAACACCATATATTTT. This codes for CASSQGQKNTIYF.

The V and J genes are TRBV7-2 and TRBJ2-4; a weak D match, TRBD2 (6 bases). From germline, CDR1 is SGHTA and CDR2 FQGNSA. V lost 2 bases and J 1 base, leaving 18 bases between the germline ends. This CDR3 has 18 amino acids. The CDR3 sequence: CASSLIISGDSAKNIQYF. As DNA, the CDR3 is TGTGCCAGCAGCTTAATCATCTCGGGGGATTCGGCCAAAAACATTCAGTACTTC.

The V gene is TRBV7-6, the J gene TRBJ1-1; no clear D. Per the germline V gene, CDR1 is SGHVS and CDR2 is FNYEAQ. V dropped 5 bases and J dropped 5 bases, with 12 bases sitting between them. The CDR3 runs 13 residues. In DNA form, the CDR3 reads TGTGCCAGCAGCCGTGGGGAGGTTACTGAAGCTTTCTTT. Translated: CASSRGEVTEAFF.

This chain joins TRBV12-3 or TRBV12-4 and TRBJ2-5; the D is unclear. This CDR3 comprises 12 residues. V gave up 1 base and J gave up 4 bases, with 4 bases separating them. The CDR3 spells CASSLGAETQYF. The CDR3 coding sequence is TGTGCCAGCAGTTTAGGGGCAGAGACCCAGTACTTC.

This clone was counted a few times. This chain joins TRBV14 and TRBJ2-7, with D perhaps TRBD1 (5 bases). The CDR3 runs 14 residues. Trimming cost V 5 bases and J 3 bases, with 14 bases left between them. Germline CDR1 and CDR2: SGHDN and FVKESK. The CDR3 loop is CASSTPDRHYEQYF. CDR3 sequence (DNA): TGTGCCAGCAGCACCCCCGACAGACACTACGAGCAGTACTTC.

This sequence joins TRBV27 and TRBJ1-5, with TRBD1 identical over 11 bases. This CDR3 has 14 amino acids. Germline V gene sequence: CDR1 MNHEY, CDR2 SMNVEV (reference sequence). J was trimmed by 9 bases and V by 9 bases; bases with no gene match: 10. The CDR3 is CASGTGGSPGPQHF. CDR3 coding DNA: TGTGCCAGTGGGACAGGGGGATCTCCGGGGCCCCAGCATTTT.

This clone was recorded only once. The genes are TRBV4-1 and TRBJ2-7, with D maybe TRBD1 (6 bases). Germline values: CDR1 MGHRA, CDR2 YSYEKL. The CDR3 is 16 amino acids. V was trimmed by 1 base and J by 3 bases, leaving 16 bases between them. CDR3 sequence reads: CASSQGAGALFYEQYF. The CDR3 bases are TGCGCCAGCAGCCAAGGGGCAGGGGCGCTTTTCTACGAGCAGTACTTC.

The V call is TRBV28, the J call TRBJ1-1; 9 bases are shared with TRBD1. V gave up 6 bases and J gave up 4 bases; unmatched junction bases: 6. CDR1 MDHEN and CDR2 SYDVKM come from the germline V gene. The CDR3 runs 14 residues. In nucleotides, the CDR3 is TGTGCCAGCAGAGATCCGGGACAGGGCACTGAAGCTTTCTTT. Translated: CASRDPGQGTEAFF. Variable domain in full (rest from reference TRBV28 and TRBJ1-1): DVKVTQSSRYLVKRTGEKVFLECVQDMDHENMFWYRQDPGLGLRLIYFSYDVKMKEKGDIPEGYSVSREKKERFSLILESASTNQTSMYLCASRDPGQGTEAFFGQGTRLTVV.

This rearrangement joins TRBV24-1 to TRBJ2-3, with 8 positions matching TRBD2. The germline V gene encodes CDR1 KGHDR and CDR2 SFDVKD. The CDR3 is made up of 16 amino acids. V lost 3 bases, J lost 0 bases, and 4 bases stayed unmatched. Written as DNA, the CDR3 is TGTGCCACCAGTGATAAGACTAGCGCTAGCACAGATACGCAGTATTTT. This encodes CATSDKTSASTDTQYF.

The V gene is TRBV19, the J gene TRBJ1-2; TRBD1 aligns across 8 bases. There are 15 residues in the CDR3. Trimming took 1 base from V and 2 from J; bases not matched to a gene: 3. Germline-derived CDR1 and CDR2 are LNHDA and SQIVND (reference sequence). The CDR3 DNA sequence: TGTGCCAGTAGTATAGGGCGGGACAGGAACTATGGCTACACCTTC. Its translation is CASSIGRDRNYGYTF.

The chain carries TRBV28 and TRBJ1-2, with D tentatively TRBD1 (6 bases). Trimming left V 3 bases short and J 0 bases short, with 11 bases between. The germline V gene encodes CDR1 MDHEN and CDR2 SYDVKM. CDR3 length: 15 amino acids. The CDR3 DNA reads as TGTGCCAGCAGTTTTTCGGGGGGCGCTAACTATGGCTACACCTTC. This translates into CASSFSGGANYGYTF.

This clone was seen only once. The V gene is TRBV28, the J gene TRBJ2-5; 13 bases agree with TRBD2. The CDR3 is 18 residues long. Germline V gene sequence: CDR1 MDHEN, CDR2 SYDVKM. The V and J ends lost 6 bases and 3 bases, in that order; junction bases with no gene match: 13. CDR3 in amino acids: CASSPGLAGAPGKETQYF. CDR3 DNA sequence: TGTGCCAGCAGCCCAGGACTAGCGGGAGCTCCGGGGAAAGAGACCCAGTACTTC.

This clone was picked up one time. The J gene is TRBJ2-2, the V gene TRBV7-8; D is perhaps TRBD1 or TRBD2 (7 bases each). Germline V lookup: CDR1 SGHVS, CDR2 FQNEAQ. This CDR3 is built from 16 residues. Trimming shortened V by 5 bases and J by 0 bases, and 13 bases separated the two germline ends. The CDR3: CASSQGGLSNTGELFF. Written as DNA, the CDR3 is TGTGCCAGCAGCCAGGGGGGACTATCGAACACCGGGGAGCTGTTTTTT.

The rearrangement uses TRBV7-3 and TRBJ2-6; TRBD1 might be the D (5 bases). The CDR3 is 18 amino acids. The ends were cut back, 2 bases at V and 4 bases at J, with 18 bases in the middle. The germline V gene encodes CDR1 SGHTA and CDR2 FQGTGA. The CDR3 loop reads CASSLGGRARGGANVLTF. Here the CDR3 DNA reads TGTGCCAGCAGCTTAGGTGGCAGGGCACGTGGCGGGGCCAACGTCCTGACTTTC.

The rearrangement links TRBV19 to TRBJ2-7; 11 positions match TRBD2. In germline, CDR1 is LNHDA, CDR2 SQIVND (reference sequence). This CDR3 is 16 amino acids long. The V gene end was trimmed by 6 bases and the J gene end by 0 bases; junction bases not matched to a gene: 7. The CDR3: CASRGLAAGPSYEQYF. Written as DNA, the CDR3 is TGTGCCAGTAGGGGACTAGCGGCGGGACCCTCCTACGAGCAGTACTTC.

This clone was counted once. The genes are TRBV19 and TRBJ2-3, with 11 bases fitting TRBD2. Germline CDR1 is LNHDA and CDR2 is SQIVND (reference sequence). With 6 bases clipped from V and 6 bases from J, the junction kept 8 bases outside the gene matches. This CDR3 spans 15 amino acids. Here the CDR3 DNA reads TGTGCCAGTAGCGGACTAGCGGGTTGGGGGGATACGCAGTATTTT. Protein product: CASSGLAGWGDTQYF.

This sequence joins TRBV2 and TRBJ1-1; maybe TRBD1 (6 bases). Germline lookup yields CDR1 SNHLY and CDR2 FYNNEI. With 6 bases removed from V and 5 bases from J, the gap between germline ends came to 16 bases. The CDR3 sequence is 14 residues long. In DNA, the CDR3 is TGTGCCAGCAGAACAGGGTTTCGAAAAACTGAAGCTTTCTTT. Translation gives CASRTGFRKTEAFF.

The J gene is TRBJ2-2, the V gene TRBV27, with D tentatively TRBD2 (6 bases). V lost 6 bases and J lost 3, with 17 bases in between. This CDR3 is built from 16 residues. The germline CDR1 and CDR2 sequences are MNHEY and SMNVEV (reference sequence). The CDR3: CASRIGTRIYTGELFF. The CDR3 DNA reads TGTGCCAGCAGGATCGGGACTCGGATATACACCGGGGAGCTGTTTTTT.